The clone carrying this T cell receptor (beta chain) was observed a few times. Through a sample-barcoded 5' primer and a J-beta primer mix, a second PCR was run for about 6 to 12 cycles. Every cDNA molecule bore a tag from a template-switch adaptor containing 12 random nucleotides. Each CDR3 protein gets one entry after TCRdb re-called the 5' RACE reads with MiXCR. The sample lists hundreds of thousands of distinct CDR3 sequences, roughly 60% occurring once. These data belong to a study of blood T cells in healthy people across ages. The CDR3 has 15 amino acids. Germline V gene lookup returns CDR1 MNHEY and CDR2 SVGEGT. Trimming removed 2 bases at V and 4 bases at J, with 13 bases between.

The rearrangement joins TRBV6-2 or TRBV6-3 to TRBJ2-3; a possible D gene is TRBD2 (6 bases). This receptor was taken from a man aged 25-40 years in good health. Sequencing was done on a sample of blood. The CDR3 DNA follows: TGTGCCAGCAGTTACAGGCCGGGAGCATCAGATACGCAGTATTTT. Translating it yields CASSYRPGASDTQYF.